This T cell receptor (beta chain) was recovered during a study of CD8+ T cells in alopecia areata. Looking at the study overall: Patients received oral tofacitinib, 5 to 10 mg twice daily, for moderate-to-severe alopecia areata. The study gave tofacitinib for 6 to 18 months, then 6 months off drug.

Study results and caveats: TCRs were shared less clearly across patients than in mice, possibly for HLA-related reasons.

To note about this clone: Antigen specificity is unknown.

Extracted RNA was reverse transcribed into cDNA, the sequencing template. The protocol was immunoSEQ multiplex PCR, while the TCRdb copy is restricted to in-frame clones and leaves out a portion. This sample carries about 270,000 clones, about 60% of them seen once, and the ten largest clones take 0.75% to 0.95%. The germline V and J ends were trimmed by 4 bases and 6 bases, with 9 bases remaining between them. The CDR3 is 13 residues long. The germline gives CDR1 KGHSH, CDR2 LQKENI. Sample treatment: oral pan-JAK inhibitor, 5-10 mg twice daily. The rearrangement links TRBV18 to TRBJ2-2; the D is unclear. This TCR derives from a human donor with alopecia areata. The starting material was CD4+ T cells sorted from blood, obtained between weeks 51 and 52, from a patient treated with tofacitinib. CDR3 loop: CASSLPLSGELFF. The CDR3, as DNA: TGTGCCAGCTCACTGCCGCTATCCGGGGAGCTGTTTTTT.